This record looks at one T cell receptor (beta chain) sequence and its context. The protocol was immunoSEQ multiplex PCR, while the TCRdb copy is restricted to in-frame clones and leaves out a portion. The sample contains tens of thousands of clones, roughly 91% of which appear only once. Germline loops: CDR1 SGHAT, CDR2 FQNNGV. The CDR3 spans 13 residues. V lost 5 bases, J lost 3 bases, and 7 bases lay in between. The sample is drawn from a study of PD-1 blockade in classical Hodgkin lymphoma. Autologous stem cell transplantation was followed by relapse in every patient, and brentuximab vedotin exposure varied.

The source is a human donor with classical Hodgkin lymphoma. J is TRBJ2-2 and V is TRBV11-2; D not certain. The sequencing here drew on peripheral blood mononuclear cells (PBMCs), taken at baseline. The CDR3 nucleotides are TGTGCCAGCAGCCCCTTGGACACCGGGGAGCTGTTTTTT. Translated, it gives CASSPLDTGELFF.